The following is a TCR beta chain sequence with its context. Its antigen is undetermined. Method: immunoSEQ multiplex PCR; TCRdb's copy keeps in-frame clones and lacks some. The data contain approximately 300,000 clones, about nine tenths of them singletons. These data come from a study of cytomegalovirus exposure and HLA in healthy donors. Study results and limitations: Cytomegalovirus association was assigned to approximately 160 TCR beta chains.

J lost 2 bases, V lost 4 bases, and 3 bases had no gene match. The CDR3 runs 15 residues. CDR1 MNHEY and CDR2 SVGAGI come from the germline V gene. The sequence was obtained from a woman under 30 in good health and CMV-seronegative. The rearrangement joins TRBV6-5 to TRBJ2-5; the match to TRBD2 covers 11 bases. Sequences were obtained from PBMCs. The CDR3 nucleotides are TGTGCCAGCAGTTCGCGACTAGCGGGACAAGAGACCCAGTACTTC. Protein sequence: CASSSRLAGQETQYF.